This is a list of T cell receptor beta chains from one sample in a study. TCRdb passed the RT-PCR reads through MiXCR, listing each CDR3 protein once. Here the sample spans around 700,000 distinct CDR3 sequences, 11% to 15% being singletons. Sequenced input: memory CD4+ T cells from blood. These receptors were taken from a female donor in good health, serving as a healthy control. Each CDR3 is given with its conserved first and last residue. A D gene is named only where the DNA matches it firmly. The size field is filled for only some rows; it gives once, few, many or a size class.

abundance: many
d_gene: -
j_gene: TRBJ2-3
v_gene: TRBV12-3/TRBV12-4
CDR3aa: CASSFRSTDTQYF
CDR3nt: TGTGCCAGCAGTTTCCGGAGCACAGATACGCAGTATTTT

abundance: many
d_gene: TRBD1
j_gene: TRBJ2-2
v_gene: TRBV4-2
CDR3aa: CASSALGGGNTGELFF
CDR3nt: TGTGCCAGCAGCGCCCTAGGGGGCGGGAACACCGGGGAGCTGTTTTTT

abundance: -
d_gene: -
j_gene: TRBJ2-5
v_gene: TRBV27
CDR3aa: CASSSSRDPGTQYF
CDR3nt: TGTGCCAGCAGTTCATCCCGGGACCCAGGGACCCAGTACTTC

abundance: few
d_gene: -
j_gene: TRBJ2-3
v_gene: TRBV20-1
CDR3aa: CSAREDSLTDTQYF
CDR3nt: TGCAGTGCTAGAGAGGACAGCCTCACAGATACGCAGTATTTT

abundance: -
d_gene: -
j_gene: TRBJ1-4
v_gene: TRBV12-3/TRBV12-4
CDR3aa: CASSLRYQGEKLFF
CDR3nt: TGTGCCAGCAGTTTACGGTATCAAGGGGAAAAACTGTTTTTT

abundance: -
d_gene: TRBD2
j_gene: TRBJ2-1
v_gene: TRBV6-2/TRBV6-3
CDR3aa: CASSYRLGTSGGEQFF
CDR3nt: TGTGCCAGCAGTTACCGGCTCGGGACTAGCGGGGGTGAGCAGTTCTTC

abundance: few
d_gene: -
j_gene: TRBJ1-1
v_gene: TRBV30
CDR3aa: CAWTRSLLRINTEAFF
CDR3nt: TGTGCCTGGACTAGGTCCCTCCTCCGAATAAACACTGAAGCTTTCTTT

abundance: few
d_gene: TRBD2
j_gene: TRBJ2-1
v_gene: TRBV7-3
CDR3aa: CASSPGAGLVANEQFF
CDR3nt: TGTGCCAGCAGCCCTGGGGCGGGACTAGTGGCCAATGAGCAGTTCTTC

abundance: -
d_gene: -
j_gene: TRBJ1-2
v_gene: TRBV24-1
CDR3aa: CATSDQGGYTF
CDR3nt: TGTGCCACCAGTGACCAAGGTGGCTACACCTTC

abundance: -
d_gene: -
j_gene: TRBJ1-1
v_gene: TRBV11-2
CDR3aa: CASSLGTGGSEAFF
CDR3nt: TGTGCCAGCAGCTTAGGTACGGGTGGCTCCGAAGCTTTCTTT

abundance: few
d_gene: -
j_gene: TRBJ1-5
v_gene: TRBV7-9
CDR3aa: CASSSQGGTYQPQHF
CDR3nt: TGTGCCAGCAGCTCCCAAGGGGGGACTTATCAGCCCCAGCATTTT

abundance: -
d_gene: -
j_gene: TRBJ1-3
v_gene: TRBV9
CDR3aa: CASSVQDRNYFSGNTIYF
CDR3nt: TGTGCCAGCAGCGTACAGGACAGAAACTATTTCTCTGGAAACACCATATATTTT

abundance: -
d_gene: -
j_gene: TRBJ1-3
v_gene: TRBV6-2/TRBV6-3
CDR3aa: CASTRRESSGNTIYF
CDR3nt: TGTGCCAGCACCCGCAGGGAGAGCTCTGGAAACACCATATATTTT

abundance: once
d_gene: TRBD1
j_gene: TRBJ1-1
v_gene: TRBV20-1
CDR3aa: CSAPRTGRNTEAFF
CDR3nt: TGCAGTGCCCCCAGGACAGGACGGAACACTGAAGCTTTCTTT

abundance: few
d_gene: -
j_gene: TRBJ2-7
v_gene: TRBV27
CDR3aa: CASSPRLMTSYEQYF
CDR3nt: TGTGCCAGCAGTCCCCGCCTGATGACTTCCTACGAGCAGTACTTC

abundance: few
d_gene: -
j_gene: TRBJ1-1
v_gene: TRBV29-1
CDR3aa: CSVEGGQGSTEAFF
CDR3nt: TGCAGCGTTGAAGGGGGGCAGGGGTCCACTGAAGCTTTCTTT

abundance: few
d_gene: TRBD1
j_gene: TRBJ2-5
v_gene: TRBV7-2
CDR3aa: CASSSRTGHGETQYF
CDR3nt: TGTGCCAGCAGCTCGCGGACAGGGCATGGAGAGACCCAGTACTTC

abundance: few
d_gene: TRBD1
j_gene: TRBJ2-7
v_gene: TRBV7-2
CDR3aa: CASSLYRGAYEQYF
CDR3nt: TGTGCCAGCAGCTTATACAGGGGGGCCTACGAGCAGTACTTC

abundance: many
d_gene: TRBD1
j_gene: TRBJ2-5
v_gene: TRBV6-5
CDR3aa: CASSGQGAGETQYF
CDR3nt: TGTGCCAGCAGTGGACAGGGGGCTGGTGAGACCCAGTACTTC

abundance: -
d_gene: -
j_gene: TRBJ2-7
v_gene: TRBV20-1
CDR3aa: CSAPRTAGEQYF
CDR3nt: TGCAGTGCTCCCCGGACAGCAGGCGAGCAGTACTTC

abundance: few
d_gene: -
j_gene: TRBJ1-2
v_gene: TRBV9
CDR3aa: CASSVAAAANYGYTF
CDR3nt: TGTGCCAGCAGCGTAGCGGCGGCGGCTAACTATGGCTACACCTTC

abundance: many
d_gene: -
j_gene: TRBJ2-1
v_gene: TRBV7-2
CDR3aa: CASSLGSSAYNEQFF
CDR3nt: TGTGCCAGCAGCTTAGGGTCTAGCGCCTACAATGAGCAGTTCTTC

abundance: -
d_gene: -
j_gene: TRBJ1-2
v_gene: TRBV12-3/TRBV12-4
CDR3aa: CASSELRGRGYTF
CDR3nt: TGTGCCAGCAGTGAGTTGCGGGGCCGCGGCTACACCTTC

abundance: few
d_gene: TRBD1
j_gene: TRBJ2-1
v_gene: TRBV18
CDR3aa: CASSPANQGANTEQFF
CDR3nt: TGTGCCAGCTCACCAGCCAACCAGGGGGCAAATACTGAGCAGTTCTTC

abundance: -
d_gene: TRBD2
j_gene: TRBJ2-3
v_gene: TRBV27
CDR3aa: CASSSRLAATDTQYF
CDR3nt: TGTGCCAGCAGTTCTCGACTAGCGGCCACAGATACGCAGTATTTT

abundance: few
d_gene: -
j_gene: TRBJ2-2
v_gene: TRBV20-1
CDR3aa: CSAADREKNTGELFF
CDR3nt: TGCAGTGCTGCGGACCGGGAAAAGAACACCGGGGAGCTGTTTTTT

abundance: -
d_gene: -
j_gene: TRBJ1-5
v_gene: TRBV9
CDR3aa: CASSAAGTRNQPQHF
CDR3nt: TGTGCCAGCAGCGCTGCCGGGACCCGAAATCAGCCCCAGCATTTT

abundance: -
d_gene: TRBD2
j_gene: TRBJ2-3
v_gene: TRBV10-3
CDR3aa: CAIGGLAGMTDTQYF
CDR3nt: TGTGCCATCGGCGGGCTAGCGGGAATGACAGATACGCAGTATTTT

abundance: many
d_gene: -
j_gene: TRBJ2-1
v_gene: TRBV7-9
CDR3aa: CASSSELIYNEQFF
CDR3nt: TGTGCCAGCAGCTCCGAACTGATTTACAATGAGCAGTTCTTC

abundance: many
d_gene: -
j_gene: TRBJ1-1
v_gene: TRBV7-2
CDR3aa: CASSTDHDTEAFF
CDR3nt: TGTGCCAGCAGCACGGACCATGACACTGAAGCTTTCTTT

abundance: many
d_gene: TRBD2
j_gene: TRBJ2-7
v_gene: TRBV12-3/TRBV12-4
CDR3aa: CASSPGTSASEQYF
CDR3nt: TGTGCCAGCAGTCCCGGGACTAGCGCAAGCGAGCAGTACTTC

abundance: few
d_gene: -
j_gene: TRBJ1-2
v_gene: TRBV6-1
CDR3aa: CASNSGNYGYTF
CDR3nt: TGTGCCAGCAACTCCGGGAACTATGGCTACACCTTC

abundance: -
d_gene: -
j_gene: TRBJ1-6
v_gene: TRBV9
CDR3aa: CASSREPGNSPLHF
CDR3nt: TGTGCCAGCAGCAGAGAACCGGGTAATTCACCCCTCCACTTT

abundance: few
d_gene: TRBD2
j_gene: TRBJ2-3
v_gene: TRBV20-1
CDR3aa: CSARDQSGNGADTQYF
CDR3nt: TGCAGTGCTAGAGACCAAAGCGGGAACGGGGCAGATACGCAGTATTTT

abundance: many
d_gene: -
j_gene: TRBJ1-5
v_gene: TRBV20-1
CDR3aa: CSAKVGDQPQHF
CDR3nt: TGCAGTGCCAAAGTGGGGGATCAGCCCCAGCATTTT

abundance: few
d_gene: TRBD2
j_gene: TRBJ2-7
v_gene: TRBV27
CDR3aa: CASLRASGSHEQYF
CDR3nt: TGTGCCAGCTTGCGGGCTAGCGGGAGTCACGAGCAGTACTTC

abundance: many
d_gene: TRBD1
j_gene: TRBJ1-3
v_gene: TRBV10-3
CDR3aa: CAISGGQGQSGNTIYF
CDR3nt: TGTGCCATCAGTGGGGGACAGGGGCAGTCTGGAAACACCATATATTTT

abundance: -
d_gene: -
j_gene: TRBJ1-1
v_gene: TRBV6-5
CDR3aa: CASSYSYTTAMNTEAFF
CDR3nt: TGTGCCAGCAGTTACTCGTATACTACAGCAATGAACACTGAAGCTTTCTTT

abundance: many
d_gene: -
j_gene: TRBJ1-1
v_gene: TRBV20-1
CDR3aa: CSARPLNTEAFF
CDR3nt: TGCAGTGCCAGGCCTTTGAACACTGAAGCTTTCTTT

abundance: many
d_gene: -
j_gene: TRBJ1-5
v_gene: TRBV27
CDR3aa: CASSPAGGPQHF
CDR3nt: TGTGCCAGCAGTCCCGCGGGCGGGCCCCAGCATTTT

abundance: many
d_gene: -
j_gene: TRBJ1-2
v_gene: TRBV7-3
CDR3aa: CASSPTFGRRVGYTF
CDR3nt: TGTGCCAGCAGCCCAACTTTCGGTCGGCGGGTCGGCTACACCTTC

abundance: -
d_gene: -
j_gene: TRBJ2-7
v_gene: TRBV6-5
CDR3aa: CASSYVGSIYEQYF
CDR3nt: TGTGCCAGCAGTTACGTAGGCAGTATATACGAGCAGTACTTC